This TCR beta chain was captured in a study of shared clonotypes between healthy human individuals. Some 30,000 T cell genomes, or approximately 190 ng DNA, went into the sorted-subset replicate PCRs. How the authors handled the data: For the immunoSEQ data, sequences were junction-only without quality scores, so filtering differed. Sequencing used immunoSEQ multiplex PCR; TCRdb keeps in-frame clones, though not all of them. V, J and clone size reflect that table, while D and trimming were determined from the DNA. The table lists hundreds of thousands of clones, roughly 96% of them singletons, with 0.32% in the top ten. The V gene end was trimmed by 0 bases and the J gene end by 6 bases; junction bases not matched to a gene: 3. Germline CDR1 and CDR2: LNHDA and SQIVND (reference sequence). The CDR3 has 15 amino acids. Only Caucasian adults living in Nashville, Tennessee served as donors.

The clonotype was recovered from a young man in good health. The sequencing input was memory CD8+ T cells sorted from blood. Subset given: CD45RO+ cells pooled with CCR7-negative TemRA cells. This rearrangement joins TRBV19 to TRBJ1-2; the match to TRBD1 covers 11 bases. The CDR3 reads CASSIETGQGDGYTF. The CDR3 DNA follows: TGTGCCAGTAGTATAGAGACGGGACAGGGGGATGGCTACACCTTC.